The T cell receptor beta chain described here comes from a study of Tregs in tolerant kidney transplant recipients. TCRdb's table, derived via immunoSEQ multiplex PCR, lists solely in-frame clones and lacks some. The sample records approximately 60,000 clones, approximately 87% being singletons. The trim removed 6 bases at V and 7 bases at J, leaving 5 bases unmatched. Germline-derived CDR1 and CDR2 are ENHRY and SYGVKD. CDR3 length: 13 amino acids. Mixed chimerism was transient after nonmyeloablative marrow transplants from related graft donors. The rearrangement uses TRBV10-3 and TRBJ2-3; 9 bases are a match to TRBD1. The sequencing here drew on CD4+ T cells from blood (PBMCs), taken 6 months after the transplant. This TCR came from a human patient who received a combined kidney and bone marrow transplant. Part of the T cell pool may stem from the graft donor. The CDR3 sequence is CAIRLQGAHTQYF. The CDR3 nucleotides are TGTGCCATCAGGCTACAGGGGGCACATACGCAGTATTTT.